The 16 T cell receptor beta chains presented below share a single source sample, sequenced in a study of blood T cell repertoires in COVID-19. Clones were read by immunoSEQ multiplex PCR, and TCRdb kept only the in-frame ones, dropping some. The sample has roughly 150,000 clones, roughly 81% seen once. Input material: peripheral blood. Receptors were obtained from a woman at least 80 years old with COVID-19, enrolled during active disease.

The V call is TRBV28, the J call TRBJ2-7; perhaps TRBD1 as D (7 bases). Germline V gene lookup returns CDR1 MDHEN and CDR2 SYDVKM. V lost 5 bases and J lost 2, with 16 bases in between. CDR3 length equals 15 residues. This CDR3 reads CASSRGGGGTYEQYF. CDR3 bases: TGTGCCAGCAGTAGAGGAGGAGGGGGCACCTACGAGCAGTACTTC. Combining the CDR3 with reference TRBV28 and TRBJ2-7 gives the whole variable domain DVKVTQSSRYLVKRTGEKVFLECVQDMDHENMFWYRQDPGLGLRLIYFSYDVKMKEKGDIPEGYSVSREKKERFSLILESASTNQTSMYLCASSRGGGGTYEQYFGPGTRLTVT.

V gene TRBV5-1 combines with J gene TRBJ2-7, with TRBD2 matching 12 bases. This CDR3 contains 14 residues. The ends lost 4 bases at V and 3 bases at J; junction bases unmatched: 2. CDR1 is SGHRS, CDR2 YFSETQ, per germline. The CDR3 coding sequence is TGCGCCAGCAGCATGACTAGCGGGAGCTACGAGCAGTACTTC. Residues: CASSMTSGSYEQYF. Complete variable domain (other parts from reference TRBV5-1 and TRBJ2-7): KAGVTQTPRYLIKTRGQQVTLSCSPISGHRSVSWYQQTPGQGLQFLFEYFSETQRNKGNFPGRFSGRQFSNSRSEMNVSTLELGDSALYLCASSMTSGSYEQYFGPGTRLTVT.

This chain joins TRBV6-5 and TRBJ1-2; D not resolved. Germline lookup yields CDR1 MNHEY and CDR2 SVGAGI. The V gene lost 0 bases and the J gene lost 1 base, with 6 bases spanning the gap. This CDR3 spans 14 amino acids. The CDR3 reads CASSYSRVNYGYTF. The CDR3 DNA reads as TGTGCCAGCAGTTACTCGAGAGTTAACTATGGCTACACCTTC.

The gene calls are TRBV11-2 and TRBJ1-2; maybe TRBD1 (5 bases). Per germline, CDR1 SGHAT and CDR2 FQNNGV. The CDR3 is 14 residues long. V lost 2 bases, J lost 7 bases, and 14 bases lay in between. The CDR3 DNA follows: TGTGCCAGCAGCTTATTAAGGGGTGGTAGTGGCTACACCTTC. Amino acid sequence: CASSLLRGGSGYTF.

This rearrangement joins TRBV12-3 or TRBV12-4 to TRBJ1-5; unclear D gene. V was pared by 1 base and J by 6 bases, with 4 bases between. The CDR3 runs to 12 residues. Here the CDR3 reads CASSLDIQPQHF. Written as DNA, the CDR3 is TGTGCCAGCAGTTTAGACATTCAGCCCCAGCATTTT.

The chain is built from TRBV7-2 and TRBJ2-5; 10 bases agree with TRBD1. The CDR3 spans 15 residues. Per the germline V gene, CDR1 is SGHTA and CDR2 is FQGNSA. V trimming: 3 bases; J trimming: 3 bases; junction bases outside the gene matches: 4. CDR3 sequence reads: CASSFSGTGEETQYF. CDR3 nucleotide sequence: TGTGCCAGCAGCTTTAGTGGGACAGGGGAAGAGACCCAGTACTTC. Full variable domain (outside the CDR3, taken from reference TRBV7-2 and TRBJ2-5): GAGVSQSPSNKVTEKGKDVELRCDPISGHTALYWYRQSLGQGLEFLIYFQGNSAPDKSGLPSDRFSAERTGGSVSTLTIQRTQQEDSAVYLCASSFSGTGEETQYFGPGTRLLVL.

The V and J genes are TRBV5-1 and TRBJ1-2; tentatively, D is TRBD1 (6 bases). The germline V gene encodes CDR1 SGHRS and CDR2 YFSETQ. V lost 4 bases and J lost 5, with 18 bases in between. The CDR3 spans 15 residues. The CDR3 region has the DNA TGCGCCAGCAGCCTCGGGACAAATGAAGATTATGGCTACACCTTC. Translating it yields CASSLGTNEDYGYTF.

The J gene is TRBJ1-5, the V gene TRBV4-2, with D perhaps matching TRBD1 (5 bases). Trimming cost V 0 bases and J 9 bases, with 15 bases left between them. Germline V gives CDR1 LGHNA, CDR2 YNFKEQ. This CDR3 is 15 amino acids long. The CDR3 bases are TGTGCCAGCAGCCAAGATGTCAGGGTGGGTCTGCCCCAGCATTTT. Translation gives CASSQDVRVGLPQHF.

V is TRBV2 and J is TRBJ1-1; D not resolved. The germline V gene encodes CDR1 SNHLY and CDR2 FYNNEI. The CDR3 runs 13 residues. V lost 6 bases, J lost 1 base, and 9 bases lay in between. The CDR3 is CASRARGNTEAFF. As DNA, the CDR3 is TGTGCCAGCAGGGCCCGCGGGAACACTGAAGCTTTCTTT.

The J gene is TRBJ1-5, the V gene TRBV5-6, with 8 positions matching TRBD1. The V gene's germline CDR1 is SGHDT and CDR2 YYEEEE. CDR3 length: 16 residues. Trimming removed 2 bases from V and 6 bases from J; junction bases left unmatched: 10. The DNA for the CDR3 is TGTGCCAGCAGCTTCCAGCAGGGGGCGAAGGTTCAGCCCCAGCATTTT. It yields the protein CASSFQQGAKVQPQHF.

The chain uses TRBV6-5 and TRBJ2-7; 8 bases are a match to TRBD1. The CDR3 consists of 14 residues. CDR1 and CDR2 (germline): MNHEY, SVGAGI. The ends lost 6 bases at V and 1 base at J; junction bases unmatched: 5. The CDR3 DNA reads TGTGCCAGCAGGGCCGGACAGGGTTCCTACGAGCAGTACTTC. It translates to CASRAGQGSYEQYF.

The V call is TRBV18, the J call TRBJ2-7; TRBD2 matches 12 bases. The CDR3 spans 14 residues. Trimming at V came to 2 bases and at J to 4 bases, leaving 0 bases not matched to a gene. Germline CDR1 reads KGHSH; CDR2 reads LQKENI. CDR3 in amino acids: CASSPGLAGYEQYF. The CDR3 nucleotides are TGTGCCAGCTCACCAGGACTAGCGGGATACGAGCAGTACTTC.

The chain is built from TRBV2 and TRBJ1-2, with a weak D call TRBD1 (5 bases). V gave up 7 bases and J gave up 4 bases, with 19 bases separating them. The CDR3 runs to 15 residues. Germline V gene sequence: CDR1 SNHLY, CDR2 FYNNEI. Here the CDR3 reads CASTRIRDSGYGYTF. CDR3 bases: TGTGCCAGCACCAGAATCAGGGACTCGGGCTATGGCTACACCTTC.

This clone was seen just once. The gene calls are TRBV11-2 and TRBJ2-7; 9 bases are a match to TRBD1. The CDR3 totals 15 residues. CDR1 is SGHAT and CDR2 is FQNNGV in the germline V gene. After removal of 1 base from V and 3 bases from J, the junction contained 4 bases not matched to a gene. The CDR3 DNA sequence: TGTGCCAGCAGCTTAGGAGGGACAGGGTTCTACGAGCAGTACTTC. It codes for CASSLGGTGFYEQYF.

The gene calls are TRBV9 and TRBJ2-2; a weak D match, TRBD2 (6 bases). The germline gives CDR1 SGDLS, CDR2 YYNGEE. This CDR3 has 12 residues. Trimming stripped 4 bases from V and 5 bases from J, with 6 bases between. Written as DNA, the CDR3 is TGTGCCAGCAGCCGGGGGACCGGGGAGCTGTTTTTT. Its translation is CASSRGTGELFF.

A word on this clone: Other DNA sequences from this sample encode an identical CDR3 as well. The V and J genes are TRBV2 and TRBJ2-3; 7 positions agree with TRBD1. Germline CDR1 reads SNHLY; CDR2 reads FYNNEI. This CDR3 has 15 amino acids. With V trimmed by 6 bases and J by 0 bases, 6 bases remained unmatched. The CDR3 loop reads CASRRDRASTDTQYF. CDR3 in DNA: TGTGCCAGCAGGAGGGACAGAGCTAGCACAGATACGCAGTATTTT.